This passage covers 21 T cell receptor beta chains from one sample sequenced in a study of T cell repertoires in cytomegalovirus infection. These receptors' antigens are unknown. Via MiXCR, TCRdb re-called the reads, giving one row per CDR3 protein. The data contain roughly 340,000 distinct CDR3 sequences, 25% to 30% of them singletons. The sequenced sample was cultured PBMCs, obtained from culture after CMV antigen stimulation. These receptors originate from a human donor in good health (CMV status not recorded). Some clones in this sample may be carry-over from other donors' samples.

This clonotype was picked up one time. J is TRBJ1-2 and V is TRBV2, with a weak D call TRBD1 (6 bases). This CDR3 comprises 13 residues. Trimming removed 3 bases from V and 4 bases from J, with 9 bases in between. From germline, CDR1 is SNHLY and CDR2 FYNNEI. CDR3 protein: CASSEEGGYGYTF. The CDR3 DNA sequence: TGTGCCAGCAGTGAGGAAGGGGGCTATGGCTACACCTTC.

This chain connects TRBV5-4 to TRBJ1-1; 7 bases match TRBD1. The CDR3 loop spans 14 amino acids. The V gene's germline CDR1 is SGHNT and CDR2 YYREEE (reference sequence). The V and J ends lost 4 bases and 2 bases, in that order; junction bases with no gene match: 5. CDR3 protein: CASSVQGGNTEAFF. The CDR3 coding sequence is TGTGCCAGCAGCGTTCAGGGGGGTAACACTGAAGCTTTCTTT.

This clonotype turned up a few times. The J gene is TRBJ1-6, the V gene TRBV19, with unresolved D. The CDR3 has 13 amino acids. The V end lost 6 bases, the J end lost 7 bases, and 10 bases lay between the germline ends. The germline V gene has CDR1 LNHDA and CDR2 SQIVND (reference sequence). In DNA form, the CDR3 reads TGTGCCAGTAGCGAAGACCCGAATTCACCCCTCCACTTT. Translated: CASSEDPNSPLHF. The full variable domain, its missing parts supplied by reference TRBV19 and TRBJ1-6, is DGGITQSPKYLFRKEGQNVTLSCEQNLNHDAMYWYRQDPGQGLRLIYYSQIVNDFQKGDIAEGYSVSREKKESFPLTVTSAQKNPTAFYLCASSEDPNSPLHFGNGTRLTVT.

This chain's CDR3 is CASSPGRAHGAYEQYF. The CDR3 bases are TGTGCCAGCAGTCCCGGGAGAGCCCATGGAGCCTACGAGCAGTACTTC. The rearrangement links TRBV28 to TRBJ2-7; tentatively, D is TRBD2 (6 bases). Per germline, CDR1 MDHEN and CDR2 SYDVKM. This CDR3 is built from 16 residues. The V gene lost 5 bases and the J gene lost 2 bases, with 19 bases spanning the gap.

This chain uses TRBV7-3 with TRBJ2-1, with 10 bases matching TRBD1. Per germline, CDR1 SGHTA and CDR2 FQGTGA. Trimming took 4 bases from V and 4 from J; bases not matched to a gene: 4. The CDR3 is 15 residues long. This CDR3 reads CASSSDRGRYNEQFF. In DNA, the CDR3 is TGTGCCAGCAGCTCCGACAGGGGGCGGTACAATGAGCAGTTCTTC.

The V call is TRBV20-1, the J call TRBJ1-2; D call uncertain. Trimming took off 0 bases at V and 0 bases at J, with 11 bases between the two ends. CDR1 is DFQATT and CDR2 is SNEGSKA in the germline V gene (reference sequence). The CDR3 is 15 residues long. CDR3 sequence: CSARDYSAANYGYTF. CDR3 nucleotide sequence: TGCAGTGCTAGAGATTACAGCGCAGCTAACTATGGCTACACCTTC.

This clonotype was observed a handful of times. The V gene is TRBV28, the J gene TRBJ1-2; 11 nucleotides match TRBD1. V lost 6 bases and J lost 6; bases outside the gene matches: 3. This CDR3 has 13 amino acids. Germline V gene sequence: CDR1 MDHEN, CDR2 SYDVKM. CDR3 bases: TGTGCCAGCAGCGTGGGACAGGGGGATGGCTACACCTTC. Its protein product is CASSVGQGDGYTF.

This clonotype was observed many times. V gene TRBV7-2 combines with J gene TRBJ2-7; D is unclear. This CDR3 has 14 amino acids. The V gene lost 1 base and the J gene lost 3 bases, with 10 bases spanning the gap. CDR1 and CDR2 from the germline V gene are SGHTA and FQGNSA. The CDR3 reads CASSLGPPFYEQYF. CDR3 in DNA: TGTGCCAGCAGCTTAGGTCCCCCCTTCTACGAGCAGTACTTC.

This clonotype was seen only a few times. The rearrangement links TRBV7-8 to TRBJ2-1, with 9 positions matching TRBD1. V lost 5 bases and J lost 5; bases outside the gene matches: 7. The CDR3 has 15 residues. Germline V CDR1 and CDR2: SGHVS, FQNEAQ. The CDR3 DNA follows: TGTGCCAGCAGCCTACAGGGGGCGACTAACAATGAGCAGTTCTTC. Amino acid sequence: CASSLQGATNNEQFF.

CDR3: CASSIVRDSSYEQYF. CDR3 sequence (DNA): TGTGCCAGTAGTATAGTCCGGGACAGCTCCTACGAGCAGTACTTC. V gene TRBV19 combines with J gene TRBJ2-7, with 7 bases identical to TRBD1. The germline V gene has CDR1 LNHDA and CDR2 SQIVND (reference sequence). This CDR3 contains 15 residues. Trimming removed 1 base from V and 0 bases from J; junction bases left unmatched: 3.

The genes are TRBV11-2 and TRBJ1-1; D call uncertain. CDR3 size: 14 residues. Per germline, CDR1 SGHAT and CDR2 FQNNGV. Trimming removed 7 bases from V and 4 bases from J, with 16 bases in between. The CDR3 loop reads CASTFSGVGTEAFF. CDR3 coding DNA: TGTGCCAGCACCTTTAGTGGGGTTGGCACTGAAGCTTTCTTT. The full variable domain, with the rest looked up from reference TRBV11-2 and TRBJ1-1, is EAGVAQSPRYKIIEKRQSVAFWCNPISGHATLYWYQQILGQGPKLLIQFQNNGVVDDSQLPKDRFSAERLKGVDSTLKIQPAKLEDSAVYLCASTFSGVGTEAFFGQGTRLTVV.

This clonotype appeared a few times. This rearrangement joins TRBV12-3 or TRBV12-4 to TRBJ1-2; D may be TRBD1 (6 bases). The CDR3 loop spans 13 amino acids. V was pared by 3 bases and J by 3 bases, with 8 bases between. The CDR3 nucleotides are TGTGCCAGCAGTTTGAGGGGGTACTATGGCTACACCTTC. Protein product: CASSLRGYYGYTF.

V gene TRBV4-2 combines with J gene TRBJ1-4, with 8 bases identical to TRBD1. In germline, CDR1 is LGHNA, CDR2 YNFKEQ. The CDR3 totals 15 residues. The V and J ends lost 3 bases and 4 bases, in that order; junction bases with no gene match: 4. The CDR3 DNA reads TGTGCCAGCAGCCAGGGGACAGGCGGTAATGAAAAACTGTTTTTT. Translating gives CASSQGTGGNEKLFF.

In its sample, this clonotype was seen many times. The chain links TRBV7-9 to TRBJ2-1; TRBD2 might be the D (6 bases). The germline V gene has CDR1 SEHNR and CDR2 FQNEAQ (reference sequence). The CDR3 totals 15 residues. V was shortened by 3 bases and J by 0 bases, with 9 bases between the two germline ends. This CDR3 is CASSFSGNSYNEQFF. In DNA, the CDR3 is TGTGCCAGCAGCTTTAGCGGAAACTCCTACAATGAGCAGTTCTTC.

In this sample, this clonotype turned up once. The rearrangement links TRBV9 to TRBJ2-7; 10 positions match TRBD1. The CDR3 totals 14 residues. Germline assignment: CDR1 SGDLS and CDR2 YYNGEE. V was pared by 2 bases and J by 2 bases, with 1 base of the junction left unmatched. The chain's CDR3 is CASSVGQGTYEQYF. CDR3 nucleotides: TGTGCCAGCAGCGTGGGACAGGGGACCTACGAGCAGTACTTC.

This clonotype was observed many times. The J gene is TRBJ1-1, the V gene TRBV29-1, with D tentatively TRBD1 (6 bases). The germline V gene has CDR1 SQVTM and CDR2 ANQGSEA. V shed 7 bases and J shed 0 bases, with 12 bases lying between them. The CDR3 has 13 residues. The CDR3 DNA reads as TGCAGCGCCGACAGGCTATTGAACACTGAAGCTTTCTTT. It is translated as CSADRLLNTEAFF. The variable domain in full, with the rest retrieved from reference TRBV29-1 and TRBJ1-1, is SAVISQKPSRDICQRGTSLTIQCQVDSQVTMMFWYRQQPGQSLTLIATANQGSEATYESGFVIDKFPISRPNLTFSTLTVSNMSPEDSSIYLCSADRLLNTEAFFGQGTRLTVV.

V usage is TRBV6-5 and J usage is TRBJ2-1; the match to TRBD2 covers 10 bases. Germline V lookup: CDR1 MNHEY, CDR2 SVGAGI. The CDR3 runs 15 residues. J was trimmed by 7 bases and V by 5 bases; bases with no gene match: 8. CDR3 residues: CASSPKGLARNEQFF. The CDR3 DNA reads TGTGCCAGCAGTCCCAAGGGACTAGCGAGAAATGAGCAGTTCTTC.

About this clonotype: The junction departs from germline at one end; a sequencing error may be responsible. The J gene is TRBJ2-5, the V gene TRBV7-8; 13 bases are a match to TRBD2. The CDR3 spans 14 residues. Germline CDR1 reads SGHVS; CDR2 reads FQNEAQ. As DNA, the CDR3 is TGTGCCAGCAGCTTAGGACTAGCGGGGGGCTGGGGGGCCTTC. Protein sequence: CASSLGLAGGWGAF.

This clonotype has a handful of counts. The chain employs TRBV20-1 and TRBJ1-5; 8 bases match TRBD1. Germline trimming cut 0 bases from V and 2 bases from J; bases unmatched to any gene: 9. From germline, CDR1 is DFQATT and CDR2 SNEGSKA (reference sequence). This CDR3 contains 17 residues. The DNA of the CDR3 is TGCAGTGCTAGAGATCCGACAGGGGCAGGGGGCAATCAGCCCCAGCATTTT. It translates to CSARDPTGAGGNQPQHF.

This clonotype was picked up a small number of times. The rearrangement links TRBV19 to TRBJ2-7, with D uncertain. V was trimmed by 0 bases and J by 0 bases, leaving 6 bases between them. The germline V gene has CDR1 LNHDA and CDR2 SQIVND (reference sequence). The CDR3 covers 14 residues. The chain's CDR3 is CASSIDLSSYEQYF. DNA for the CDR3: TGTGCCAGTAGTATAGATCTGAGCTCCTACGAGCAGTACTTC.

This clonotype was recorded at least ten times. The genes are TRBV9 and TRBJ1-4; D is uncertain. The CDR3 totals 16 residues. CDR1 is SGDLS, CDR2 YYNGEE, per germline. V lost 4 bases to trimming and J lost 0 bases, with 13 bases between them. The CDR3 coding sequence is TGTGCCAGCAGCCCCCGGACGGTGACAACTAATGAAAAACTGTTTTTT. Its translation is CASSPRTVTTNEKLFF.